The 21 T cell receptor beta chains in this list originate from one sample, sequenced in a study of blood T cell repertoires in COVID-19. Assay: immunoSEQ multiplex PCR; the TCRdb copy retains only in-frame clones and omits some. The sample records roughly 140,000 clones, approximately 80% being singletons. The source material was peripheral blood. These receptors all come from a woman between 50 and 59 years old in a cohort sampled during active or convalescent COVID-19.

This clone was observed a handful of times. This chain connects TRBV4-3 to TRBJ2-2; 7 bases line up with TRBD2. Trimming removed 2 bases from V and 3 bases from J; junction bases left unmatched: 6. CDR1 is LGHNA, CDR2 YSLEER, per germline. This CDR3 has 16 amino acids. CDR3 loop: CASSQLLAADTGELFF. The CDR3 DNA is TGCGCCAGCAGCCAACTTCTAGCGGCGGACACCGGGGAGCTGTTTTTT.

The chain links TRBV29-1 to TRBJ1-1, with D perhaps TRBD1 (5 bases). This CDR3 is built from 18 residues. Deletions cut 8 bases from V and 3 bases from J, with 31 bases between. Looked up from germline, CDR1 is SQVTM and CDR2 is ANQGSEA. CDR3: CSWGESGTANFAHTEAFF. CDR3 nucleotides: TGCAGCTGGGGGGAATCCGGGACCGCAAACTTCGCGCACACTGAAGCTTTCTTT.

CDR3 DNA sequence: TGTGCCAGCAGCCCCCCAGGGGGGAAGGACTATGGCTACACCTTC. Protein product: CASSPPGGKDYGYTF. The V gene is TRBV27, the J gene TRBJ1-2; 7 nucleotides agree with TRBD1. Germline V lookup: CDR1 MNHEY, CDR2 SMNVEV (reference sequence). V shed 6 bases and J 3 bases; nucleotides not matched to a gene: 10. This CDR3 comprises 15 residues.

The chain employs TRBV19 and TRBJ1-2, with 7 positions matching TRBD1. Trimming cost V 3 bases and J 5 bases; bases outside gene matches: 6. The V gene's germline CDR1 is LNHDA and CDR2 SQIVND (reference sequence). CDR3 length: 14 residues. CDR3 bases: TGTGCCAGTAGTATCGGACAGGACCTATATGGCTACACCTTC. Its translation: CASSIGQDLYGYTF. Full variable domain (remainder filled in from reference TRBV19 and TRBJ1-2): DGGITQSPKYLFRKEGQNVTLSCEQNLNHDAMYWYRQDPGQGLRLIYYSQIVNDFQKGDIAEGYSVSREKKESFPLTVTSAQKNPTAFYLCASSIGQDLYGYTFGSGTRLTVV.

CDR3 sequence reads: CASSQDQTGENEKLFF. DNA for the CDR3: TGTGCCAGCAGCCAAGATCAGACAGGGGAAAATGAAAAACTGTTTTTT. This chain links TRBV3-1 (or the pseudogene TRBV3-2) with TRBJ1-4; 8 bases fit TRBD1. This CDR3 comprises 16 residues. The germline gives CDR1 LGHDT, CDR2 YNNKEL (reference sequence). V lost 0 bases, J lost 5 bases, and 5 bases stayed unmatched.

In nucleotides, the CDR3 is TGCGCCAGCAGCTTGGGGACCACAGGAACGGCGACTGAAGCTTTCTTT. It encodes CASSLGTTGTATEAFF. The gene calls are TRBV5-1 and TRBJ1-1; D is perhaps TRBD1 (5 bases). With 0 bases removed from V and 5 bases from J, the gap between germline ends came to 17 bases. This CDR3 has 16 residues. Germline lookup yields CDR1 SGHRS and CDR2 YFSETQ. The entire variable domain, with the rest obtained from reference TRBV5-1 and TRBJ1-1, is as follows: KAGVTQTPRYLIKTRGQQVTLSCSPISGHRSVSWYQQTPGQGLQFLFEYFSETQRNKGNFPGRFSGRQFSNSRSEMNVSTLELGDSALYLCASSLGTTGTATEAFFGQGTRLTVV.

The chain is built from TRBV4-3 and TRBJ1-3; D unclear. Germline CDR1 and CDR2: LGHNA and YSLEER. CDR3 length: 15 residues. V lost 3 bases, J lost 0 bases, and 9 bases lay in between. The CDR3 bases are TGCGCCAGCAGCCAGTTAGGGAGCTCTGGAAACACCATATATTTT. Amino acids: CASSQLGSSGNTIYF.

V is TRBV5-5 and J is TRBJ2-3, with 9 bases lining up with TRBD1. The CDR3 runs to 16 residues. Germline V CDR1 and CDR2: SGHKS, YYEKEE (reference sequence). With V trimmed by 4 bases and J by 0 bases, 6 bases remained unmatched. The CDR3 is CASSVETGGSTDTQYF. CDR3 nucleotide sequence: TGTGCCAGCAGCGTCGAGACAGGGGGTAGCACAGATACGCAGTATTTT.

The chain has TRBV9 and TRBJ2-3; D perhaps matches TRBD2 (5 bases). CDR1 is SGDLS and CDR2 is YYNGEE in the germline V gene. Trimming cost V 1 base and J 3 bases, with 9 bases left between them. The CDR3 spans 14 residues. The CDR3 DNA follows: TGTGCCAGCAGCGTATTAACGGGGACAGATACGCAGTATTTT. Translating it yields CASSVLTGTDTQYF.

The gene calls are TRBV5-1 and TRBJ2-5; no definite D call. The CDR3 runs 11 residues. Germline CDR1 SGHRS, CDR2 YFSETQ. The V end lost 5 bases, the J end lost 5 bases, and 7 bases lay between the germline ends. In DNA, the CDR3 is TGCGCCAGCAGAACCCGGGAGACCCAGTACTTC. It is translated as CASRTRETQYF.

This chain joins TRBV7-3 and TRBJ2-5; the D gene is possibly TRBD2 (6 bases). The CDR3 is 13 amino acids. Trimming removed 5 bases at V and 4 bases at J, with 11 bases between. In germline, CDR1 is SGHTA, CDR2 FQGTGA. CDR3: CASSRGSSETQYF. For the CDR3, the DNA is TGTGCCAGCAGCCGGGGGTCTTCAGAGACCCAGTACTTC.

The chain joins TRBV6-5 to TRBJ1-2, with D tentatively TRBD1 (5 bases). The CDR3 extends over 16 amino acids. CDR1 MNHEY and CDR2 SVGAGI come from the germline V gene. V lost 4 bases, J lost 4 bases, and 19 bases lay in between. The CDR3 here is CASSSTIPGMGYGYTF. DNA of the CDR3: TGTGCCAGCAGTTCCACCATACCAGGGATGGGCTATGGCTACACCTTC.

This clone was seen once. This chain uses TRBV7-9 with TRBJ1-4; possible D gene TRBD1, 5 bases. Per the germline V gene, CDR1 is SEHNR and CDR2 is FQNEAQ (reference sequence). The V end was cut by 8 bases, the J end by 4 bases, with 14 bases between. CDR3 size: 14 residues. CDR3: CASGARVLNEKLFF. In nucleotides, the CDR3 is TGTGCCAGCGGAGCCAGGGTCCTTAATGAAAAACTGTTTTTT.

This rearrangement joins TRBV3-1 (or the pseudogene TRBV3-2) to TRBJ1-2; D is possibly TRBD1 (5 bases). The length of the CDR3 is 13 residues. Germline V CDR1 and CDR2: LGHDT, YNNKEL (reference sequence). The ends were cut back, 3 bases at V and 8 bases at J, with 13 bases in the middle. The chain's CDR3 is CASSQAGLGGYTF. The CDR3 nucleotides read TGTGCCAGCAGCCAGGCAGGGTTGGGAGGCTACACCTTC.

J is TRBJ2-1 and V is TRBV9; D might be TRBD1 (6 bases). The germline CDR1 and CDR2 sequences are SGDLS and YYNGEE. Trimming stripped 0 bases from V and 8 bases from J, with 12 bases between. There are 14 residues in the CDR3. In DNA, the CDR3 is TGTGCCAGCAGCGTAGCTCCAGGGGAGCATGAGCAGTTCTTC. It codes for CASSVAPGEHEQFF.

The chain combines TRBV4-1 with TRBJ1-4; no definite D call. Germline V gives CDR1 MGHRA, CDR2 YSYEKL. Trimming took 0 bases from V and 8 from J, leaving 16 bases between them. The CDR3 contains 16 residues. The CDR3 reads CASSQDMVSRGEKLFF. CDR3 sequence (DNA): TGCGCCAGCAGCCAAGATATGGTGAGCCGGGGAGAAAAACTGTTTTTT.

This chain's CDR3 is CASSRQGESNQPQHF. Written as DNA, the CDR3 is TGTGCCAGCAGCCGACAGGGGGAAAGCAATCAGCCCCAGCATTTT. The chain has TRBV9 and TRBJ1-5; 9 nucleotides align to TRBD1. V was pared by 4 bases and J by 1 base, with 3 bases of the junction left unmatched. CDR1 and CDR2 (germline): SGDLS, YYNGEE. CDR3 length equals 15 residues.

V is TRBV6-5 and J is TRBJ1-1; the D gene is possibly TRBD1 (5 bases). This CDR3 comprises 15 residues. Deletions cut 6 bases from V and 4 bases from J, with 18 bases between. Germline V gene data show CDR1 as MNHEY and CDR2 as SVGAGI. The CDR3, as DNA: TGTGCCAGCAGCCCCTCGGGGGGACGGACCACTGAAGCTTTCTTT. Its protein is CASSPSGGRTTEAFF.

The J gene is TRBJ2-7, the V gene TRBV27, with TRBD2 matching 8 bases. The CDR3 is 15 residues long. Germline V gives CDR1 MNHEY, CDR2 SMNVEV (reference sequence). Trimming at V came to 4 bases and at J to 3 bases, leaving 8 bases not matched to a gene. The CDR3 sequence: CASSSRAGVHYEQYF. CDR3 sequence (DNA): TGTGCCAGCAGTTCCCGAGCGGGGGTGCACTACGAGCAGTACTTC.

J is TRBJ1-4 and V is TRBV7-9; unclear D gene. Germline CDR1 SEHNR, CDR2 FQNEAQ (reference sequence). The V end was cut by 1 base, the J end by 2 bases, with 8 bases between. This CDR3 is 15 amino acids long. The CDR3 sequence is CASSLDVRTNEKLFF. In DNA form, the CDR3 reads TGTGCCAGCAGCTTAGATGTCAGGACTAATGAAAAACTGTTTTTT.

The chain combines TRBV5-1 with TRBJ1-1; perhaps TRBD1 as D (6 bases). V was clipped by 1 base and J by 0 bases, with 10 bases between them. Germline CDR1 SGHRS, CDR2 YFSETQ. This CDR3 region has 15 residues. CDR3 bases: TGCGCCAGCAGCTTGTATGGGGGCATGAACACTGAAGCTTTCTTT. It specifies CASSLYGGMNTEAFF.